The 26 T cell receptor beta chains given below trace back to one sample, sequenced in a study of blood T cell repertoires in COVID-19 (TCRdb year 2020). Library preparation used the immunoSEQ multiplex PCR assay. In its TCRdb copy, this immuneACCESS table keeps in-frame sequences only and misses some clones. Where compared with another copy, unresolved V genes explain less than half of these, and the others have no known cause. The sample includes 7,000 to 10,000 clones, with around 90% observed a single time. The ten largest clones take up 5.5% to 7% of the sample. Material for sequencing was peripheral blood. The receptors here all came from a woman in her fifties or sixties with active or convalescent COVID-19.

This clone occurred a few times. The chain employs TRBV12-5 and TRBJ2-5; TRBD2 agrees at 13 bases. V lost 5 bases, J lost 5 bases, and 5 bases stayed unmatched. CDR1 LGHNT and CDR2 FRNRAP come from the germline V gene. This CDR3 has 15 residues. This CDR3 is CASGGTSGEWETQYF. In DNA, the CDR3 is TGTGCTAGTGGTGGGACTAGCGGGGAATGGGAGACCCAGTACTTC.

The CDR3 sequence: CASSPRGGRLTYEQYF. DNA for the CDR3: TGTGCCAGCAGCCCTCGTGGCGGGAGGTTAACCTACGAGCAGTACTTC. J is TRBJ2-7 and V is TRBV9, with TRBD2 matching over 8 bases. Germline CDR1 reads SGDLS; CDR2 reads YYNGEE. The V segment lost 4 bases and the J segment 2 bases; nucleotides outside the gene matches: 11. The CDR3 consists of 16 residues.

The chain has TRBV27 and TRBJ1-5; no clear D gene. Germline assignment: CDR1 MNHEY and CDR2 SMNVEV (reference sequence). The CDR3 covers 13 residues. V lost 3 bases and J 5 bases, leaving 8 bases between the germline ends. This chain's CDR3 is CASSFSPDQPQHF. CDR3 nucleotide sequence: TGTGCCAGCAGTTTTAGTCCCGATCAGCCCCAGCATTTT.

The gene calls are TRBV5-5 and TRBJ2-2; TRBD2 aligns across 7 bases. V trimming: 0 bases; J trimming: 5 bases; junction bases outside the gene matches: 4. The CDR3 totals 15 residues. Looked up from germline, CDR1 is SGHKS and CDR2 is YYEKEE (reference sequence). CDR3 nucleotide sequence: TGTGCCAGCAGCTTGGGGCTAGCGGAGACCGGGGAGCTGTTTTTT. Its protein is CASSLGLAETGELFF.

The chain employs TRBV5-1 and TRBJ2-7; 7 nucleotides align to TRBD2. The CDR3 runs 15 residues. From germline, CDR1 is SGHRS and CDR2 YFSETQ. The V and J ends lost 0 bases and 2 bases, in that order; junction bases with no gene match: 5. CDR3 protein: CASSLAGGTAYEQYF. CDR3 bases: TGCGCCAGCAGCTTGGCCGGGGGGACCGCCTACGAGCAGTACTTC.

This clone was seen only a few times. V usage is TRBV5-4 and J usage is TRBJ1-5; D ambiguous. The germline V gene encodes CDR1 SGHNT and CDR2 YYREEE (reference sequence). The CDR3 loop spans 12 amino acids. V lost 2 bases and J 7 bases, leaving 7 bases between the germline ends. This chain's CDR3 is CASSFEGQPQHF. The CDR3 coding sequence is TGTGCCAGCAGCTTTGAGGGACAGCCCCAGCATTTT.

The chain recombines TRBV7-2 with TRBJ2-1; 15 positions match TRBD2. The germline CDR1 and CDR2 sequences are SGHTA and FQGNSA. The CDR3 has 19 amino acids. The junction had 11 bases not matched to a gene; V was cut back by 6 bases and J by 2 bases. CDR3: CASRQGLAGGTTTYNEQFF. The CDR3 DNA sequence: TGTGCCAGCAGGCAGGGACTAGCGGGAGGAACCACCACCTACAATGAGCAGTTCTTC.

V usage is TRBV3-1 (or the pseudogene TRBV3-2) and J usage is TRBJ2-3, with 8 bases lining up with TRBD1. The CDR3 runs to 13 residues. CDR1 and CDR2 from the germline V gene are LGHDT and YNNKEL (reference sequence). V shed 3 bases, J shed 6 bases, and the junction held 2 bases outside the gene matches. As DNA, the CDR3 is TGTGCCAGCAGCCAGAGACAGGGGGATACGCAGTATTTT. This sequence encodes CASSQRQGDTQYF.

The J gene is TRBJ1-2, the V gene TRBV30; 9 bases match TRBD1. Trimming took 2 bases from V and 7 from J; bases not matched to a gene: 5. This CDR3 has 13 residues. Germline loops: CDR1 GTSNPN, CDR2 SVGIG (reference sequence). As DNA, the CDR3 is TGTGCCTGGAGTATAGGACAGGGGCCTGGCTACACCTTC. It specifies CAWSIGQGPGYTF.

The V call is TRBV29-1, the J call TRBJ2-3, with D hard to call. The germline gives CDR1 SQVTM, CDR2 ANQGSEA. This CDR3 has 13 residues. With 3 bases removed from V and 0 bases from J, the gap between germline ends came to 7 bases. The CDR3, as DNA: TGCAGCGTTGAGTACACCAGCACAGATACGCAGTATTTT. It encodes CSVEYTSTDTQYF.

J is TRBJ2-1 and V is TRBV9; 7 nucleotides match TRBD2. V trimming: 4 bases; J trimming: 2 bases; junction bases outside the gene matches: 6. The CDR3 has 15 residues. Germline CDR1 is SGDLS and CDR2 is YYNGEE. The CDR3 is CASSPGTITYNEQFF. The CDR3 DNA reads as TGTGCCAGCAGCCCCGGGACTATTACCTACAATGAGCAGTTCTTC.

CDR3 region: CASSPNGGTSAETQYF. CDR3 nucleotides: TGTGCCAGCAGTCCCAACGGGGGGACTAGCGCTGAGACCCAGTACTTC. The chain combines TRBV25-1 with TRBJ2-5; 10 nucleotides align to TRBD2. Germline V gene lookup returns CDR1 MGHDK and CDR2 SYGVNS. The CDR3 has 16 amino acids. The V and J ends lost 5 bases and 5 bases, in that order; junction bases with no gene match: 11.

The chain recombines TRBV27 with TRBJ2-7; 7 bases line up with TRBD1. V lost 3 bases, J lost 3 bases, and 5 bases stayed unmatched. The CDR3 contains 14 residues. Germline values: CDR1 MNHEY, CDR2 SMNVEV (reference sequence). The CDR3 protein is CASSFGAGGYEQYF. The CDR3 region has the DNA TGTGCCAGCAGTTTCGGGGCAGGGGGCTACGAGCAGTACTTC.

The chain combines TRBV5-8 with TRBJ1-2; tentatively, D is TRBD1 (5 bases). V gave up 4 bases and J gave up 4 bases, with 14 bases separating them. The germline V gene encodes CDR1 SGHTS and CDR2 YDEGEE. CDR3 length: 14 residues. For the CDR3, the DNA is TGTGCCAGCAGCCCCTGGTCGGGGGGCTATGGCTACACCTTC. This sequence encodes CASSPWSGGYGYTF.

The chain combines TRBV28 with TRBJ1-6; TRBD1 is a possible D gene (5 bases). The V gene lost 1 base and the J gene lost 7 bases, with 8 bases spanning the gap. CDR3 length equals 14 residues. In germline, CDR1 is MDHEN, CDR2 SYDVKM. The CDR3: CASSLSQANSPLHF. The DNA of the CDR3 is TGTGCCAGCAGTTTATCACAGGCCAATTCACCCCTCCACTTT.

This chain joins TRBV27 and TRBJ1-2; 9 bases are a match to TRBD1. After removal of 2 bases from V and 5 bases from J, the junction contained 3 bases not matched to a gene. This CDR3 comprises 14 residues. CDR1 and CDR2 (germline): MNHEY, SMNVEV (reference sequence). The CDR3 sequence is CASSLTGQGYGYTF. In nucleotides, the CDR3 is TGTGCCAGCAGTTTAACAGGACAGGGGTATGGCTACACCTTC.

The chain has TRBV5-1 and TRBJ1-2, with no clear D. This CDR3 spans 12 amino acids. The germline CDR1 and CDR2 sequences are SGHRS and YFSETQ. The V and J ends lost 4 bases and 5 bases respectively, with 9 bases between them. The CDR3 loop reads CASSLDGYGYTF. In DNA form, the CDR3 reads TGCGCCAGCAGCCTGGACGGGTATGGCTACACCTTC.

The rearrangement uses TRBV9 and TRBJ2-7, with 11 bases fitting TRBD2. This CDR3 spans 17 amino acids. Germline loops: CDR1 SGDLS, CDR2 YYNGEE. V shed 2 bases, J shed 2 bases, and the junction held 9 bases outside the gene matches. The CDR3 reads CASSVSSTSGGTYEQYF. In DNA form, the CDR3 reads TGTGCCAGCAGCGTCTCTTCCACTAGCGGGGGAACCTACGAGCAGTACTTC.

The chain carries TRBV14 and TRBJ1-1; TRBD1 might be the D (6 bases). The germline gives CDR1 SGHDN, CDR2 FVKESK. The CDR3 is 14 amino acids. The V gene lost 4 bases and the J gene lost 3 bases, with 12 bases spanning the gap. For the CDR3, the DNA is TGTGCCAGCAGCCTGAACAGGGTACACACTGAAGCTTTCTTT. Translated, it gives CASSLNRVHTEAFF.

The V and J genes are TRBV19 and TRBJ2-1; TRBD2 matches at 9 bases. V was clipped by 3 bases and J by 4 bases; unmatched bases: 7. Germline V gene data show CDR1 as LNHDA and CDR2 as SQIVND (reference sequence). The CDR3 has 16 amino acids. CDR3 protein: CASSMLAGVRYNEQFF. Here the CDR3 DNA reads TGTGCCAGTAGTATGTTAGCGGGAGTTCGATACAATGAGCAGTTCTTC.

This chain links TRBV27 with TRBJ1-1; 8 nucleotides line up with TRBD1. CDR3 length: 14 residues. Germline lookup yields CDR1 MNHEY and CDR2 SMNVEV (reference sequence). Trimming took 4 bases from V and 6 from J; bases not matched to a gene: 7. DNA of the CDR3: TGTGCCAGCAGTTACTCCAGGGGGCTCGCTGAAGCTTTCTTT. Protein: CASSYSRGLAEAFF.

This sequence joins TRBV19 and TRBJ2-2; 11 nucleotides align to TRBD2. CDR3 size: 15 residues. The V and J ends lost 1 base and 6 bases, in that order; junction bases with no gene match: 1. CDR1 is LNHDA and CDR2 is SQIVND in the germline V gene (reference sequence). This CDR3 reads CASSIGSGRAGELFF. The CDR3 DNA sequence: TGTGCCAGTAGTATAGGTAGCGGGAGGGCCGGGGAGCTGTTTTTT.

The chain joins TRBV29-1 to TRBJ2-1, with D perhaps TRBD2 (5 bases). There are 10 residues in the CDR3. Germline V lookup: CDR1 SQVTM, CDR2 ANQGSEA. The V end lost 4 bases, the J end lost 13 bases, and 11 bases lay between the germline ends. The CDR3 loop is CSVGAGIQFF. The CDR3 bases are TGCAGCGTTGGGGCGGGCATACAGTTCTTC.

The CDR3 nucleotides read TGTGCCAGCGATGGCTCGGGGGGACGGGGAGAGACCCAGTACTTC. It encodes CASDGSGGRGETQYF. This chain links TRBV6-5 with TRBJ2-5; 7 bases are a match to TRBD2. The junction had 13 bases not matched to a gene; V was cut back by 8 bases and J by 4 bases. The CDR3 covers 15 residues. Germline CDR1 and CDR2: MNHEY and SVGAGI.

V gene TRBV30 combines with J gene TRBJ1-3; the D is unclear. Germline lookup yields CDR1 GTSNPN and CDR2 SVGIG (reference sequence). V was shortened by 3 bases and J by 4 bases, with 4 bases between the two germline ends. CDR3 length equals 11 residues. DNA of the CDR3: TGTGCCTGGAGCCCGGGAAACACCATATATTTT. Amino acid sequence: CAWSPGNTIYF.

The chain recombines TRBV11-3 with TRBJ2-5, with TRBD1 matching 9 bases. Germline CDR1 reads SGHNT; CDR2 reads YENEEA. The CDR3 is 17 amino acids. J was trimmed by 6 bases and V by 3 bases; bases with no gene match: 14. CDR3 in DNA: TGTGCCAGCAGCTTGGGCGTGACAGGGGGACCTGTACAGACCCAGTACTTC. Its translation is CASSLGVTGGPVQTQYF.